The 5 T cell receptor beta chains below all came from one sample that was sequenced in a study of blood T cells in healthy people across ages. A sample-barcoded 5' primer and a J-beta primer mix were used in a second PCR of roughly 7 to 12 cycles. TCRdb passed the 5' RACE reads through MiXCR, listing each CDR3 protein once. Among about 1.8 million distinct CDR3 sequences, 40% to 55% were seen once, and the ten largest hold approximately 2.1%. Sequencing was done on a sample of blood. Every receptor here comes from a woman aged 40-49 years in good health.

The chain carries TRBV29-1 and TRBJ2-7; D assignment may be TRBD1 or TRBD2 (5 bases each). CDR1 and CDR2 (germline): SQVTM, ANQGSEA. CDR3 size: 14 residues. Trimming stripped 0 bases from V and 5 bases from J, with 14 bases between. The DNA of the CDR3 is TGCAGCGTTGAAGACCAAACGTCGGGACACGAGCAGTACTTC. Residues: CSVEDQTSGHEQYF.

The chain couples TRBV15 to TRBJ1-4; D is unresolved. Germline V lookup: CDR1 LNHNV, CDR2 YYDKDF (reference sequence). The CDR3 sequence is 15 residues long. The V gene lost 3 bases and the J gene lost 4 bases, with 12 bases spanning the gap. CDR3 coding DNA: TGTGCCACCAGCAGGGATAGTCACTTTAATGAAAAACTGTTTTTT. Protein product: CATSRDSHFNEKLFF.

This chain uses TRBV12-3 or TRBV12-4 with TRBJ1-1, with D perhaps TRBD1 (6 bases). Trimming cost V 4 bases and J 2 bases, with 17 bases left between them. The CDR3 length is 16 residues. The CDR3 region is CASSSRGTGTNTEAFF. The CDR3 DNA reads as TGTGCCAGCAGTTCTAGGGGGACGGGGACCAACACTGAAGCTTTCTTT.

The rearrangement links TRBV4-1 to TRBJ2-3; D ambiguous. The germline V gene has CDR1 MGHRA and CDR2 YSYEKL. Trimming cost V 0 bases and J 5 bases, with 9 bases left between them. The CDR3 is made up of 14 amino acids. CDR3 loop: CASSQDLTGDTQYF. DNA of the CDR3: TGCGCCAGCAGCCAAGATCTGACGGGAGATACGCAGTATTTT.

The chain is built from TRBV25-1 and TRBJ1-1; D uncertain. The CDR3 contains 14 residues. Germline CDR1 MGHDK, CDR2 SYGVNS. V lost 0 bases and J lost 3, with 8 bases in between. CDR3 bases: TGTGCCAGCAGTGAATATATCGGGGACACTGAAGCTTTCTTT. As protein: CASSEYIGDTEAFF.